The 20 T cell receptor beta chains below were found in one sample sequenced in a study of blood T cell repertoires in COVID-19. Sequencing used immunoSEQ multiplex PCR; TCRdb keeps in-frame clones, though not all of them. The data contain about 250,000 clones, 86% of them singletons. The sample consisted of peripheral blood. Receptors were obtained from a woman younger than 45 with active or convalescent COVID-19.

This clone was observed a single time. This rearrangement joins TRBV19 to TRBJ2-2; TRBD1 might be the D (6 bases). The CDR3 is 13 residues long. Trimming stripped 6 bases from V and 8 bases from J, with 13 bases between. Germline V gene data show CDR1 as LNHDA and CDR2 as SQIVND (reference sequence). The chain's CDR3 is CASRWGPPGELFF. The CDR3 DNA sequence: TGTGCCAGTAGGTGGGGGCCTCCTGGGGAGCTGTTTTTT.

The V gene is TRBV19, the J gene TRBJ1-3; tentatively, D is TRBD1 (5 bases). Germline-derived CDR1 and CDR2 are LNHDA and SQIVND (reference sequence). The CDR3 covers 15 residues. Trimming shortened V by 6 bases and J by 14 bases, and 26 bases separated the two germline ends. The CDR3 sequence is CASSPKAGQGTLLYF. The CDR3 nucleotides are TGTGCCAGTAGCCCCAAGGCGGGGCAGGGAACGCTATTATATTTT.

This clone has a handful of counts. The chain combines TRBV9 with TRBJ1-1; 10 bases are a match to TRBD1. The CDR3 spans 14 residues. Trimming cost V 4 bases and J 4 bases; bases outside gene matches: 4. Germline CDR1 and CDR2: SGDLS and YYNGEE. The CDR3 coding sequence is TGTGCCAGCAGCTCAGGACAGGGGGGCACTGAAGCTTTCTTT. Protein product: CASSSGQGGTEAFF.

This clone has a single count. The chain couples TRBV19 to TRBJ2-2; 7 nucleotides align to TRBD2. The CDR3 contains 16 residues. From germline, CDR1 is LNHDA and CDR2 SQIVND (reference sequence). V dropped 1 base and J dropped 0; count of bases not matched to a gene: 2. The CDR3 DNA reads TGTGCCAGTAGTATAGTGGGAGGGTCGAACACCGGGGAGCTGTTTTTT. Residues: CASSIVGGSNTGELFF.

This chain uses TRBV28 with TRBJ1-1; D may be TRBD1 (6 bases). With 6 bases removed from V and 0 bases from J, the gap between germline ends came to 14 bases. Germline CDR1 and CDR2: MDHEN and SYDVKM. This CDR3 contains 15 residues. This CDR3 reads CASRTIGQLNTEAFF. CDR3 sequence (DNA): TGTGCCAGCAGGACAATAGGACAGCTGAACACTGAAGCTTTCTTT.

V and J are TRBV2 and TRBJ2-3; D is possibly TRBD2 (6 bases). V was pared by 11 bases and J by 2 bases, with 11 bases between. Looked up from germline, CDR1 is SNHLY and CDR2 is FYNNEI. The CDR3 is 12 residues long. CDR3: CARRGDTDTQYF. DNA of the CDR3: TGTGCCCGGCGCGGGGACACAGATACGCAGTATTTT.

The chain has TRBV7-9 and TRBJ2-3; D is possibly TRBD1 (5 bases). The CDR3 length is 15 residues. Per the germline V gene, CDR1 is SEHNR and CDR2 is FQNEAQ (reference sequence). V gave up 2 bases and J gave up 5 bases, with 14 bases separating them. The CDR3 nucleotides are TGTGCCAGCAGCTTATGGGCAGGGCCCGGAGATACGCAGTATTTT. Encoded protein: CASSLWAGPGDTQYF.

This clone was observed a single time. V and J are TRBV2 and TRBJ1-2, with 7 bases matching TRBD1. J lost 3 bases, V lost 6 bases, and 16 bases had no gene match. CDR3 length equals 17 residues. In germline, CDR1 is SNHLY, CDR2 FYNNEI. The CDR3 DNA reads as TGTGCCAGCAGCGATGGACAGGCCGTTGTCCCGTACTATGGCTACACCTTC. Protein: CASSDGQAVVPYYGYTF.

V gene TRBV5-5 combines with J gene TRBJ1-2; the match to TRBD1 covers 7 bases. With 3 bases clipped from V and 8 bases from J, the junction kept 7 bases outside the gene matches. The CDR3 loop spans 13 amino acids. CDR1 and CDR2 (germline): SGHKS, YYEKEE (reference sequence). The chain's CDR3 is CASSSLTGPGYTF. The CDR3 nucleotides are TGTGCCAGCAGCTCGTTGACAGGGCCCGGCTACACCTTC.

V is TRBV7-9 and J is TRBJ1-3, with unresolved D. Looked up from germline, CDR1 is SEHNR and CDR2 is FQNEAQ (reference sequence). This CDR3 comprises 16 residues. Between the trimmed V and J ends, which lost 3 bases and 0 bases, there was a span of 12 bases. This chain's CDR3 is CASSLYSLDSGNTIYF. As DNA, the CDR3 is TGTGCCAGCAGCTTGTACAGCCTCGACTCTGGAAACACCATATATTTT.

The V gene is TRBV18, the J gene TRBJ1-2, with TRBD1 matching over 10 bases. This CDR3 comprises 14 residues. V lost 6 bases and J lost 8; bases outside the gene matches: 9. Germline values: CDR1 KGHSH, CDR2 LQKENI. In DNA, the CDR3 is TGTGCCAGCTCTTCGGACAGGGGGAGTTACGGCTACACCTTC. Protein sequence: CASSSDRGSYGYTF.

The chain is built from TRBV27 and TRBJ1-6, with TRBD1 matching over 8 bases. Germline assignment: CDR1 MNHEY and CDR2 SMNVEV (reference sequence). The CDR3 has 15 amino acids. Unmatched junction bases numbered 10, after V lost 5 bases and J lost 10 bases. The CDR3 loop reads CASSIQGAVLSPLHF. As DNA, the CDR3 is TGTGCCAGCAGTATTCAGGGGGCGGTTTTGTCACCCCTCCACTTT.

DNA for the CDR3: TGTGCCAGCAGTGCCCTCGCCGGGACAGGGGGCATGAACTATGGCTACACCTTC. Encoded protein: CASSALAGTGGMNYGYTF. The J gene is TRBJ1-2, the V gene TRBV6-1; 12 bases map to TRBD1. The V gene's germline CDR1 is MNHNS and CDR2 SASEGT. V shed 4 bases, J shed 2 bases, and the junction held 11 bases outside the gene matches. The CDR3 contains 18 residues.

The J gene is TRBJ2-5, the V gene TRBV3-1 (or the pseudogene TRBV3-2); 9 bases line up with TRBD2. The CDR3 spans 15 residues. Trimming removed 0 bases from V and 5 bases from J; junction bases left unmatched: 4. The germline V gene has CDR1 LGHDT and CDR2 YNNKEL (reference sequence). CDR3 bases: TGTGCCAGCAGCCAAGATTCTAGCGGGGTGGAGACCCAGTACTTC. Its translation is CASSQDSSGVETQYF.

The J gene is TRBJ1-1, the V gene TRBV5-1, with TRBD1 matching 12 bases. V lost 4 bases and J lost 8; bases outside the gene matches: 6. From germline, CDR1 is SGHRS and CDR2 YFSETQ. The CDR3 spans 14 residues. The CDR3 region has the DNA TGCGCCAGCAGCGGGGGACAGGGGGCAGGCGAAGCTTTCTTT. This translates into CASSGGQGAGEAFF.

This clone has a handful of counts. This chain links TRBV28 with TRBJ1-6, with D maybe TRBD1 (5 bases). CDR3 length: 14 residues. The V end lost 6 bases, the J end lost 10 bases, and 16 bases lay between the germline ends. Germline values: CDR1 MDHEN, CDR2 SYDVKM. The CDR3 loop reads CASSGGGRWSPLHF. CDR3 in DNA: TGTGCCAGCAGCGGGGGGGGTCGGTGGTCACCCCTCCACTTT.

The genes are TRBV6-6 and TRBJ1-1; D not resolved. CDR3 size: 13 residues. The germline V gene encodes CDR1 MNHNY and CDR2 SVGAGI (reference sequence). V gave up 8 bases and J gave up 1 base, with 11 bases separating them. In nucleotides, the CDR3 is TGTGCCAGCCCCGAACTCCCGAACACTGAAGCTTTCTTT. Protein product: CASPELPNTEAFF.

The chain uses TRBV28 and TRBJ2-1, with D tentatively TRBD2 (6 bases). Between the trimmed V and J ends, which lost 2 bases and 2 bases, there was a span of 7 bases. Germline V gives CDR1 MDHEN, CDR2 SYDVKM. The CDR3 has 14 amino acids. CDR3 protein: CASSLGGTYNEQFF. CDR3 bases: TGTGCCAGCAGTTTAGGCGGGACCTACAATGAGCAGTTCTTC. Full variable domain (missing parts from reference TRBV28 and TRBJ2-1): DVKVTQSSRYLVKRTGEKVFLECVQDMDHENMFWYRQDPGLGLRLIYFSYDVKMKEKGDIPEGYSVSREKKERFSLILESASTNQTSMYLCASSLGGTYNEQFFGPGTRLTVL.

The chain couples TRBV4-2 to TRBJ1-5; the D gene is possibly TRBD1 (5 bases). Germline values: CDR1 LGHNA, CDR2 YNFKEQ. The CDR3 runs 14 residues. With 1 base removed from V and 5 bases from J, the gap between germline ends came to 9 bases. The CDR3 coding sequence is TGTGCCAGCAGCCAAGTAGGAGGGGATCAGCCCCAGCATTTT. It specifies CASSQVGGDQPQHF.

The chain is built from TRBV7-9 and TRBJ1-6, with TRBD1 identical over 7 bases. The CDR3 length is 15 residues. Trimming removed 0 bases from V and 8 bases from J; junction bases left unmatched: 4. The germline V gene has CDR1 SEHNR and CDR2 FQNEAQ (reference sequence). CDR3 amino acids: CASSLAGQRYSPLHF. The CDR3 coding sequence is TGTGCCAGCAGCTTAGCGGGACAGAGGTATTCACCCCTCCACTTT. The entire variable domain, with the rest obtained from reference TRBV7-9 and TRBJ1-6, is as follows: DTGVSQNPRHKITKRGQNVTFRCDPISEHNRLYWYRQTLGQGPEFLTYFQNEAQLEKSRLLSDRFSAERPKGSFSTLEIQRTEQGDSAMYLCASSLAGQRYSPLHFGNGTRLTVT.